Below are 8 T cell receptor beta chains sequenced from a single sample in a study of T cells in Graves' hyperthyroidism and ophthalmopathy. TCR beta CDR3 regions were amplified from RNA. HTBI primers drove first-round RT-PCR of the TCR CDR3. TCRdb ran MiXCR on the multiplex PCR reads and lists one entry per CDR3 protein. This sample has about 130,000 distinct CDR3 sequences, with approximately 20% found just once. Sequenced material: blood. The source of these receptors is a woman in her forties or fifties with Graves' hyperthyroidism that later progressed to Graves' ophthalmopathy.

Concerning this clonotype itself: Just one base apart from a much larger clone, this may be a read error. The chain couples TRBV30 to TRBJ2-1; the match to TRBD2 covers 12 bases. Germline CDR1 is GTSNPN and CDR2 is SVGIG (reference sequence). This CDR3 comprises 14 residues. The CDR3 nucleotides are TGTGCCTGCCTACTAGCGGGAGGATTCAATGGGCAGTTCTTC. This encodes CACLLAGGFNGQFF.

Many counts were recorded for this clonotype. V and J are TRBV28 and TRBJ2-5; D is possibly TRBD2 (7 bases). Trimming pared 2 bases from V and 7 bases from J, leaving 20 bases between. Germline V gene lookup returns CDR1 MDHEN and CDR2 SYDVKM. CDR3 length equals 16 residues. The CDR3 reads CASSLGGGPAEGTQYF. In DNA, the CDR3 is TGTGCCAGCAGTTTAGGGGGGGGGCCGGCGGAGGGGACCCAGTACTTC.

This clonotype has only a few counts. The chain combines TRBV3-1 with TRBJ2-7; TRBD2 matches at 14 bases. V trimming: 4 bases; J trimming: 2 bases; junction bases outside the gene matches: 10. CDR1 and CDR2 from the germline V gene are LGHDT and YNNKEL (reference sequence). The CDR3 is 18 residues long. The DNA for the CDR3 is TGTGCCAGCAGCCCCGGACTAGCGGGAGGCCTAAACCCCTACGAGCAGTACTTC. Its protein product is CASSPGLAGGLNPYEQYF.

In this sample, this clonotype turned up once. The chain is built from TRBV12-3 or TRBV12-4 and TRBJ1-2; possibly TRBD1 for D (6 bases). CDR3 size: 14 residues. V dropped 3 bases and J dropped 6 bases, with 14 bases sitting between them. The CDR3: CASSFEGGSHGYTF. In DNA form, the CDR3 reads TGTGCCAGCAGTTTTGAGGGGGGCTCCCATGGCTACACCTTC.

Comments on this clonotype: With a much larger clone just one base away, this may be a read error. Because the CDR3 is missing its conserved closing phenylalanine or tryptophan, this is likely a read error. This chain joins TRBV10-2 and TRBJ2-7; D uncertain. Trimming pared 10 bases from V and 0 bases from J, leaving 13 bases between. Germline V CDR1 and CDR2: WSHSY, SAAADI. The CDR3 is 13 residues long. CDR3 amino acids: CATLGRISYEQYL. DNA for the CDR3: TGCGCCACCCTCGGACGGATCTCCTACGAGCAGTACCTC.

About this clonotype: A much more abundant neighbour one base away suggests this may be a read error. The CDR3 ends on some other residue instead of the conserved phenylalanine or tryptophan, so this is likely a read error. The V call is TRBV30, the J call TRBJ2-7; no definite D call. The CDR3 length is 13 residues. Germline V lookup: CDR1 GTSNPN, CDR2 SVGIG (reference sequence). V lost 5 bases to trimming and J lost 4 bases, with 15 bases between them. The CDR3 loop reads CAWGRILGYEQYS. In nucleotides, the CDR3 is TGTGCCTGGGGACGGATCCTTGGATACGAGCAGTACTCC.

The chain links TRBV20-1 to TRBJ2-5, with 9 bases fitting TRBD2. CDR1 is DFQATT and CDR2 is SNEGSKA in the germline V gene (reference sequence). With V trimmed by 7 bases and J by 4 bases, 4 bases remained unmatched. The CDR3 consists of 12 residues. The CDR3 protein is CSVPLAGETQYF. CDR3 DNA sequence: TGCAGTGTTCCACTAGCGGGAGAGACCCAGTACTTC.

This clonotype was detected many times. The rearrangement links TRBV28 to TRBJ1-5, with D uncertain. Deletions cut 8 bases from V and 7 bases from J, with 9 bases between. Germline V gene data show CDR1 as MDHEN and CDR2 as SYDVKM. This CDR3 is 11 amino acids long. This chain's CDR3 is CASLGSQPQHF. The CDR3 DNA is TGTGCCAGCCTGGGAAGCCAGCCCCAGCATTTT.